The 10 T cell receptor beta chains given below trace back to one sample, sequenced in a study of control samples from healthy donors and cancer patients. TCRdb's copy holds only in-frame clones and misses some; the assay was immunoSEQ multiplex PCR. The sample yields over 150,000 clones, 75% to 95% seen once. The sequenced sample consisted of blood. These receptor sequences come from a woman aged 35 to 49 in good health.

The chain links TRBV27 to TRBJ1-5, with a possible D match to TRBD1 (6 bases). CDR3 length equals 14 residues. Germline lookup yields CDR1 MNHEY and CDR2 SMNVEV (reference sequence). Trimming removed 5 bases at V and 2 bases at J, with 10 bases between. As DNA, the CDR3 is TGTGCCAGCAGTCAACAGGGAGGCAATCAGCCCCAGCATTTT. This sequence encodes CASSQQGGNQPQHF.

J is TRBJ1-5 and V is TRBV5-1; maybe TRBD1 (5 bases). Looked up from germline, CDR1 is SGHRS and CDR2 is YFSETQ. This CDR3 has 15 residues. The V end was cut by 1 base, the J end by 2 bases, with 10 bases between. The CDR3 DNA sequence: TGCGCCAGCAGCTTGTGGGGGGAAGGCAATCAGCCCCAGCATTTT. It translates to CASSLWGEGNQPQHF.

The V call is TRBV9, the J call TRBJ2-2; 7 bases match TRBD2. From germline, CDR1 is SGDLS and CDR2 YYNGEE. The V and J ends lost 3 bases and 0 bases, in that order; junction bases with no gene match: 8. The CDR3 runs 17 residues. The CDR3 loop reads CASSARSGATNTGELFF. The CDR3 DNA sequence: TGTGCCAGCAGCGCCCGGAGCGGGGCGACGAACACCGGGGAGCTGTTTTTT.

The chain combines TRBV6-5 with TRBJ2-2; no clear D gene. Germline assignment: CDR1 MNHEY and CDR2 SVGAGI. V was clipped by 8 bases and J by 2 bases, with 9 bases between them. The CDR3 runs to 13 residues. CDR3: CASLWRNTGELFF. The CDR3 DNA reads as TGTGCCAGCCTTTGGAGAAACACCGGGGAGCTGTTTTTT.

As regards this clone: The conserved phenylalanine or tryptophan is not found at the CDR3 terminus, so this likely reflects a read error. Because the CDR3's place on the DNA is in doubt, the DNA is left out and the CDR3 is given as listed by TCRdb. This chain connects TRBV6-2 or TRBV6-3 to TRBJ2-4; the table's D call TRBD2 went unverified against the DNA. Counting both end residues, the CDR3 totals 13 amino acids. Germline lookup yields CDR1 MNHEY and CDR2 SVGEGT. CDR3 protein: CASSYPPHAFSLI.

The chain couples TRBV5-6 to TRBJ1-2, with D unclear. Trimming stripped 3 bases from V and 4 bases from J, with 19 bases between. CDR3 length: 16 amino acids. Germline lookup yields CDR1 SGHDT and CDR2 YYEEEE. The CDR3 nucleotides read TGTGCCAGCAGCTGGGCAAGTGAGGAGGCCTTCTATGGCTACACCTTC. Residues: CASSWASEEAFYGYTF. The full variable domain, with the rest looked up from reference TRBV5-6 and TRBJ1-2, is DAGVTQSPTHLIKTRGQQVTLRCSPKSGHDTVSWYQQALGQGPQFIFQYYEEEERQRGNFPDRFSGHQFPNYSSELNVNALLLGDSALYLCASSWASEEAFYGYTFGSGTRLTVV.

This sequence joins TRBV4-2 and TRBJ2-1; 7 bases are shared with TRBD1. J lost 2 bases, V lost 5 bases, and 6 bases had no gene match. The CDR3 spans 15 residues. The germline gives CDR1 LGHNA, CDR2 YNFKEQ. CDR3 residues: CASSIDRATYNEQFF. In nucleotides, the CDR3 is TGTGCCAGCAGCATTGACAGGGCAACCTACAATGAGCAGTTCTTC.

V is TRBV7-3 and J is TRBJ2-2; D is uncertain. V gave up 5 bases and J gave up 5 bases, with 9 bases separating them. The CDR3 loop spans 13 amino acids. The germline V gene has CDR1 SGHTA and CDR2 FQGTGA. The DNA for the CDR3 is TGTGCCAGCAGCGTTAGCAGGACCGGGGAGCTGTTTTTT. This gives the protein CASSVSRTGELFF.

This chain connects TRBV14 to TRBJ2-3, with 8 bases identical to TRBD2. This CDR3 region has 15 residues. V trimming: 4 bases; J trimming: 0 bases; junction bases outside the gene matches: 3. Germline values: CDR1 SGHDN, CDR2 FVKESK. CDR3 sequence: CASSRGGSSTDTQYF. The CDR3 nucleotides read TGTGCCAGCAGCCGCGGGGGGTCTAGCACAGATACGCAGTATTTT.

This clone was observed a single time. In nucleotides, the CDR3 is TGTGCCAGCAGTGAACAGGGGGCCCTTAGCAATCAGCCCCAGCATTTT. It is translated as CASSEQGALSNQPQHF. The chain carries TRBV6-1 and TRBJ1-5, with 8 bases fitting TRBD1. Germline trimming cut 2 bases from V and 0 bases from J; bases unmatched to any gene: 3. The CDR3 has 16 amino acids. Germline loops: CDR1 MNHNS, CDR2 SASEGT.